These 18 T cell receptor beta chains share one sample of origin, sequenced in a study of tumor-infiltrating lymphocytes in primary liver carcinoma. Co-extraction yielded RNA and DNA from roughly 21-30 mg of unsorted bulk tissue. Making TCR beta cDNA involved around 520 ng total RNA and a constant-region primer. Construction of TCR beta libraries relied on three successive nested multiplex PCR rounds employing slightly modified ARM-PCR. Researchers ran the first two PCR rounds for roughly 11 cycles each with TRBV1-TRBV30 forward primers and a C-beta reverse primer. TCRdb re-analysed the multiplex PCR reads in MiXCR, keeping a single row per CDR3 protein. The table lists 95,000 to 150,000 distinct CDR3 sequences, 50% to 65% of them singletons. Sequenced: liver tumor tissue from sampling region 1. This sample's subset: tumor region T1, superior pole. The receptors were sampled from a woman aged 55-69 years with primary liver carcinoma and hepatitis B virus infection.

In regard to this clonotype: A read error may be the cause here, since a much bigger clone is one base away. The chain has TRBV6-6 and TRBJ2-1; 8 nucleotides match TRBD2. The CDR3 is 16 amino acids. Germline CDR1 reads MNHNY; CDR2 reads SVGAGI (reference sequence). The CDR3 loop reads CDSSYDSSGSYNEQFF. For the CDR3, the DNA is TGTGACAGCAGTTACGATTCTAGCGGGTCCTACAATGAGCAGTTCTTC.

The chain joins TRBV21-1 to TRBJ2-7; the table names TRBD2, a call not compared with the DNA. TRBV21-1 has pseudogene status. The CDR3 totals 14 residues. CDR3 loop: CASSKLAGGYEQYF. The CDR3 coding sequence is TGTGCCAGCAGCAAACTAGCGGGAGGGTACGAGCAGTACTTC.

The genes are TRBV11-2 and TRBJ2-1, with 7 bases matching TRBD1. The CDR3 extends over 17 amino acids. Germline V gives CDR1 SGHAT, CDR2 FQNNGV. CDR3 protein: CGCSLRPGQRFYNEQFF. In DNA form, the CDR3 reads TGTGGCTGCAGCTTAAGACCGGGACAGAGATTCTACAATGAGCAGTTCTTC. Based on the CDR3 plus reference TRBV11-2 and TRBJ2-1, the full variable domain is EAGVAQSPRYKIIEKRQSVAFWCNPISGHATLYWYQQILGQGPKLLIQFQNNGVVDDSQLPKDRFSAERLKGVDSTLKIQPAKLEDSAVYLCGCSLRPGQRFYNEQFFGPGTRLTVL.

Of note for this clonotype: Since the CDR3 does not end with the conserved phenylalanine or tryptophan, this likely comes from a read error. The CDR3 region has the DNA TGTGTCAGCAACTTAAGGGCTAGTGAAAAACTGTTTCTT. Protein: CVSNLRASEKLFL. The J gene is TRBJ1-4, the V gene TRBV5-6; D is ambiguous. Germline V gives CDR1 SGHDT, CDR2 YYEEEE. The CDR3 runs 13 residues.

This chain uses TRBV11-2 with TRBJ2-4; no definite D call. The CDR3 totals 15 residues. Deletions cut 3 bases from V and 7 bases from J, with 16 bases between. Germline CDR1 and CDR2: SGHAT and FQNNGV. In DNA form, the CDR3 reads TGTGCCAGCAGCTTGAGTGAGCCACTTAGGAACATTCAGTACTTC. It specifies CASSLSEPLRNIQYF.

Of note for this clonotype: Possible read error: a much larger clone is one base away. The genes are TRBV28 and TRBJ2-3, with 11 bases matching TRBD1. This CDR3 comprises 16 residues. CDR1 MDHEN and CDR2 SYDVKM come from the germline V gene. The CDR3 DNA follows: TGTACCAGCACCAGAGGGGGGGGGACAGGGGGTAGCGGGACGTATTTT. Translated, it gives CTSTRGGGTGGSGTYF.

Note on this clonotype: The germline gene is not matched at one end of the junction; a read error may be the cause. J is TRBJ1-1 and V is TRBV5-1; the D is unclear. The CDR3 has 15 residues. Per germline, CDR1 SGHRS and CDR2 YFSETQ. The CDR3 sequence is CASSLRSTGNSEAFF. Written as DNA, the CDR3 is TGCGCCAGCAGCCTCCGTTCAACGGGGAACTCTGAAGCTTTCTTT. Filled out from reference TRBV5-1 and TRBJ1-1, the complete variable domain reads KAGVTQTPRYLIKTRGQQVTLSCSPISGHRSVSWYQQTPGQGLQFLFEYFSETQRNKGNFPGRFSGRQFSNSRSEMNVSTLELGDSALYLCASSLRSTGNSEAFFGQGTRLTVV.

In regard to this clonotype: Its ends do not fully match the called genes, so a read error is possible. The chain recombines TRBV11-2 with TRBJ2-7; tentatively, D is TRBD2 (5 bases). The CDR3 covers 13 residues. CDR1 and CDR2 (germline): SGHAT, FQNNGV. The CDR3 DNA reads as TGTGCCAGCAGTTTAACTAGTGGGAGCGAGCACTACTTC. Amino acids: CASSLTSGSEHYF.

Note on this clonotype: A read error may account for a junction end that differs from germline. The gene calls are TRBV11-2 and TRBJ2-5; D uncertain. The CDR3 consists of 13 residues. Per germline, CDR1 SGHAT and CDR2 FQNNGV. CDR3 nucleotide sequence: TGTGCCAGCAGCGGACGGCCACAAGAGGCCCAGTGCTTC. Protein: CASSGRPQEAQCF.

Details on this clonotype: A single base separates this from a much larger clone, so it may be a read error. CDR3 sequence: CASNQGGQGRYEQYF. CDR3 nucleotide sequence: TGCGCCAGCAACCAAGGAGGGCAGGGAAGATACGAGCAGTACTTC. J is TRBJ2-7 and V is TRBV4-1; perhaps TRBD2 as D (6 bases). CDR1 is MGHRA and CDR2 is YSYEKL in the germline V gene. The CDR3 length is 15 residues.

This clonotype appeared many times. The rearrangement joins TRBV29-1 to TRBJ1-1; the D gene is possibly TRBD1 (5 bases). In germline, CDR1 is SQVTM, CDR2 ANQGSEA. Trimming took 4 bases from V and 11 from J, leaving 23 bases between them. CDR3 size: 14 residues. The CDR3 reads CSVVVLGTREVAFF. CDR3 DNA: TGCAGCGTTGTCGTCTTGGGGACGAGGGAGGTGGCTTTCTTT.

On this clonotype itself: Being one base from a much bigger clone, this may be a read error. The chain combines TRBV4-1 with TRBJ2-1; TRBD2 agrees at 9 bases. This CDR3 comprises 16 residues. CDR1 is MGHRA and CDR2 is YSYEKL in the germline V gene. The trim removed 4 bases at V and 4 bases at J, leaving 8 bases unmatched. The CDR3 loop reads CASSPAVTSGYNEQFF. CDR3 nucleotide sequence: TGCGCCAGCAGCCCGGCAGTGACTAGCGGTTACAATGAGCAGTTCTTC.

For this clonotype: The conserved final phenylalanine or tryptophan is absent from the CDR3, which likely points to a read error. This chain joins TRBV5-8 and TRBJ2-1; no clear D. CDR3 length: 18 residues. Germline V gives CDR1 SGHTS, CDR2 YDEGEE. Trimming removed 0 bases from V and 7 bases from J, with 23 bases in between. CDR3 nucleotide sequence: TGTGCCAGCAGCTTGGGGGCTGCGAGCGACTCGGGCAGGAATGAGCAGTTCTTA. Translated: CASSLGAASDSGRNEQFL.

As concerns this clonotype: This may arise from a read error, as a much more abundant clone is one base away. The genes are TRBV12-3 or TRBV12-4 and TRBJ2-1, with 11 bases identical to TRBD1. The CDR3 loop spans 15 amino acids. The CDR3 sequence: CASSFRTGGSNEQCF. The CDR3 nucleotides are TGTGCCAGCAGTTTTCGGACAGGGGGCTCCAATGAGCAGTGCTTC.

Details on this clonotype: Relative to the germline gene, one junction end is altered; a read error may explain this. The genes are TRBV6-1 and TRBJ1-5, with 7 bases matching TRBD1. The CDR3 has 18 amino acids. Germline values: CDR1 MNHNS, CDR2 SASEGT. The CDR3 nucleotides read TGTGCCAGCAGTGAAAGACCTCCCGTGACAGGGCGCAATCAGCCCCAGCGTTTT. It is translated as CASSERPPVTGRNQPQRF.

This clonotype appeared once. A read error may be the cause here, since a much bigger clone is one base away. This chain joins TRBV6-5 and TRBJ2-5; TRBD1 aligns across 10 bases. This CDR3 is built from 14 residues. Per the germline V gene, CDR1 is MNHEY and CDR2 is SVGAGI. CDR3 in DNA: TGTGCCAGCAGTTCCGGGACAGGGGTCAAGACCCAGTGCTTC. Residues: CASSSGTGVKTQCF.

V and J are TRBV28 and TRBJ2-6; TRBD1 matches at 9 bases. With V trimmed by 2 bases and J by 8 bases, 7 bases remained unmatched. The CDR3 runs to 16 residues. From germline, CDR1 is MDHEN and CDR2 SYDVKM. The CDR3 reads CASSLAGTGRPNVLTF. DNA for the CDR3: TGTGCCAGCAGTTTAGCCGGGACAGGGAGGCCCAACGTCCTGACTTTC.

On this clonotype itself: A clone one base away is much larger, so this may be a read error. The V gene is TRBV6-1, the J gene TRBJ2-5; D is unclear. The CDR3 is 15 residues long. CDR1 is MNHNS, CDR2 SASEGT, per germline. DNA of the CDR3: TGTGCCAGCAGTGAAGCTTCGGTTAGGCAAGGGACCCAGTACTTC. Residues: CASSEASVRQGTQYF.